Listed here is a single T cell receptor beta chain. Antigen unknown. The sample is drawn from a study of cytomegalovirus exposure and HLA in healthy donors. Study observations and caveats: As a later analysis showed, a missense DCLRE1C variant was linked to trimming of TCR beta V- and J-genes.

The PCR employed 60 Vbeta primers together with 13 Jbeta primers. Method: immunoSEQ multiplex PCR; TCRdb's copy keeps in-frame clones and lacks some. The table lists about 160,000 clones, under 75% of them singletons. The CDR3 is 14 amino acids. V was cut by 7 bases and J by 6 bases, with 16 bases left in between. CDR1 is PRHDT, CDR2 FYEKMQ, per germline (reference sequence). Sequenced material: PBMCs. The gene calls are TRBV13 and TRBJ1-5; D is possibly TRBD1 (5 bases). This receptor was taken from a man between 40 and 49 years old in good health and CMV-seropositive. DNA for the CDR3: TGTGCCAGCATCCTGTGGGGGGGATTTCAGCCCCAGCATTTT. Translating gives CASILWGGFQPQHF. Full variable domain (missing parts from reference TRBV13 and TRBJ1-5): AAGVIQSPRHLIKEKRETATLKCYPIPRHDTVYWYQQGPGQDPQFLISFYEKMQSDKGSIPDRFSAQQFSDYHSELNMSSLELGDSALYFCASILWGGFQPQHFGDGTRLSIL.